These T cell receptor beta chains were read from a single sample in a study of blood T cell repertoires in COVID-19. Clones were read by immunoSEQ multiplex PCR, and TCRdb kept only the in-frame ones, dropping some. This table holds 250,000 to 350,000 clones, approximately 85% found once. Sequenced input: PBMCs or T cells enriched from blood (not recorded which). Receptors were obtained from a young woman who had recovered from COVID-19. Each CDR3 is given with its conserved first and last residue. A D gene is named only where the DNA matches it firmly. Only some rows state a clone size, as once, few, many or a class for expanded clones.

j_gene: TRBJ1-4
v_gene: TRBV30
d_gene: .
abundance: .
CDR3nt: TGTGCCTGTCCCACAGGCGGCGGGGGTGAAAAACTGTTTTTT
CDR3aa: CACPTGGGGEKLFF

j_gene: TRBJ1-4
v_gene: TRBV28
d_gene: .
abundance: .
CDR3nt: TGTGCCAGCAGCAACCCCCAGCGCGGGGCTAAGGAAAAACTGTTTTTT
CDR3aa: CASSNPQRGAKEKLFF

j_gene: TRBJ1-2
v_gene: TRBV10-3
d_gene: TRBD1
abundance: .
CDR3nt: TGTGCCGCCGGCAGTGACAGGGGAAATGGCTACACCTTC
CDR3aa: CAAGSDRGNGYTF

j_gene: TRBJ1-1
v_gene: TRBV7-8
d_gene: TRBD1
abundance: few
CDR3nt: TGTGCCAGCAGCGCACAGGGGTTCACTGAAGCTTTCTTT
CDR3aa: CASSAQGFTEAFF

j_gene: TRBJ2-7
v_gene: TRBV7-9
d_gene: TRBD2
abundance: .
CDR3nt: TGTGCCAGCAGCTGGGGACTAGCGGGAAACGAGCAGTACTTC
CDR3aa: CASSWGLAGNEQYF

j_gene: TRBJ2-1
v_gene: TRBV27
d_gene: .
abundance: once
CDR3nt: TGTGCCAGCAGTCCAAGGACTAACTCCTACAATGAGCAGTTCTTC
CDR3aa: CASSPRTNSYNEQFF

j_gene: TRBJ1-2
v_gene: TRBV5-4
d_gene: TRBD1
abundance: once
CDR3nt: TGTGCCAGCAGTCCAGCAGGGGGCCTCTATGGTGGCTACACCTTC
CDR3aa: CASSPAGGLYGGYTF

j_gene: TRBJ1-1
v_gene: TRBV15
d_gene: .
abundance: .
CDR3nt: TGTGCCACCAGCAGAGGGTCGGGGATGGACACTGAAGCTTTCTTT
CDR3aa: CATSRGSGMDTEAFF

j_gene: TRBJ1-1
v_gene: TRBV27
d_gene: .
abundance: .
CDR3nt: TGTGCCAGCAGCCTGGCGCGGGGGAACACTGAAGCTTTCTTT
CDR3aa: CASSLARGNTEAFF

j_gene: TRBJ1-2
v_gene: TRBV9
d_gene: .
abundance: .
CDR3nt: TGTGCCAGCAGGGAGGACGGTAACTATGGCTACACCTTC
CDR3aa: CASREDGNYGYTF

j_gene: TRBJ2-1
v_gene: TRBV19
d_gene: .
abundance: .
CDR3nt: TGTGCCAGTAGTATAATCGGGGGTGAGCAGTTCTTC
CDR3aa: CASSIIGGEQFF

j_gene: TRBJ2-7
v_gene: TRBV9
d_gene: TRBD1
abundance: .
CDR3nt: TGTGCCAGCAGCGCAGGGGACAGGCTGTCCGAGCAGTACTTC
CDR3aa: CASSAGDRLSEQYF

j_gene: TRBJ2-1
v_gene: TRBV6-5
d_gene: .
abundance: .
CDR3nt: TGTGCCAGCAGAGGACTTTTGCCATACAATGAGCAGTTCTTC
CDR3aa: CASRGLLPYNEQFF

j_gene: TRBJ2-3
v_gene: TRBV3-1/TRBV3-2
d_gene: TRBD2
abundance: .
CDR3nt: TGTGCCAGCAGCCGAACGGGACTAGAGACAGATACGCAGTATTTT
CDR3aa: CASSRTGLETDTQYF

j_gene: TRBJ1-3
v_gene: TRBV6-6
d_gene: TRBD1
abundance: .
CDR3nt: TGTGCCAGCAGTTACTCGGCAGCGACAGGGTCCATATATTTT
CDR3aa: CASSYSAATGSIYF

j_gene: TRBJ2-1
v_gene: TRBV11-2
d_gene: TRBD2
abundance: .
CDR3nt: TGTGCCAGCAGCCTTCTAGCGGGGCCCTACAATGAGCAGTTCTTC
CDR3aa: CASSLLAGPYNEQFF

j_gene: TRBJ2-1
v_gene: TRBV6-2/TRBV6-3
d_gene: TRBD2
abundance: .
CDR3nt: TGTGCCAGCAGTTACTCTTCGGCGAGGCTAGCGGAAGACAATGAGCAGTTCTTC
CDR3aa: CASSYSSARLAEDNEQFF

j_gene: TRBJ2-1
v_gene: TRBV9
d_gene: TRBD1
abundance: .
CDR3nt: TGTGCCACTTCGACAGGGGGCTACAATGAGCAGTTCTTC
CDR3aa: CATSTGGYNEQFF

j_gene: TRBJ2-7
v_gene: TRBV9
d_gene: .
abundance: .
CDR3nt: TGTGCCAGCAGCCCTGAGGGGGTTACGGACGAGCAGTACTTC
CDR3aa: CASSPEGVTDEQYF

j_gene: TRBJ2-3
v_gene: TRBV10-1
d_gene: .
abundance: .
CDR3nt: TGCGCCAGCAGTCGTGGCCGGGAGTCAGATACGCAGTATTTT
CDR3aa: CASSRGRESDTQYF

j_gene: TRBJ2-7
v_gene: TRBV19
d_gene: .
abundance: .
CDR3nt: TGTGCCAGTAGTCGGAATCTCGGGAGTTCTGCCTCCTACGAGCAGTACTTC
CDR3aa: CASSRNLGSSASYEQYF

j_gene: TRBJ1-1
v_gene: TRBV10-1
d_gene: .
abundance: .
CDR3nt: TGCGCCAGCAGTGACGGGGTTACCACTGAAGCTTTCTTT
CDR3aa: CASSDGVTTEAFF

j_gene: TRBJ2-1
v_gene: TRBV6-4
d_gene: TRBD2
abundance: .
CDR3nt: TGTGCCAGCAGTGTTCGGGGGGAGCCTACCAATGAGCAGTTCTTC
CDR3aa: CASSVRGEPTNEQFF

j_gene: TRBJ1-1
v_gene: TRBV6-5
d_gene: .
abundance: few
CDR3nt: TGTGCCAGCAGAACCCCCGAGACAAGAAACACTGAAGCTTTCTTT
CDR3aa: CASRTPETRNTEAFF

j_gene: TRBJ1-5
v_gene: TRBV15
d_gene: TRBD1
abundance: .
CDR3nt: TGTGCCACCAGCAGGTCCGGGACAGGTCTCGGAGGCAGCAATCAGCCCCAGCATTTT
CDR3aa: CATSRSGTGLGGSNQPQHF

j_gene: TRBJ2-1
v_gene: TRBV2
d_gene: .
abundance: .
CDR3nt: TGTGCCAGCAGACTCGACAGGTACGCCTACAATGAGCAGTTCTTC
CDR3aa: CASRLDRYAYNEQFF

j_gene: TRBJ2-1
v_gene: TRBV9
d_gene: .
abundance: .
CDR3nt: TGTGCCAGCAGCGTAGAGGAGCTCTTCCCTTACAATGAGCAGTTCTTC
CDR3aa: CASSVEELFPYNEQFF

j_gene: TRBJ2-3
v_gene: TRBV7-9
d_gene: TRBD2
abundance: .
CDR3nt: TGTGCCAGCAGACCGACTAGCGGAGCTCTCCATACGCAGTATTTT
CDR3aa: CASRPTSGALHTQYF

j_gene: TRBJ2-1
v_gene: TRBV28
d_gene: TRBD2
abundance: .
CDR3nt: TGTGCCAGCCTGCTATCGGGGACTAGCAGTTACAATGAGCAGTTCTTC
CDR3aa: CASLLSGTSSYNEQFF